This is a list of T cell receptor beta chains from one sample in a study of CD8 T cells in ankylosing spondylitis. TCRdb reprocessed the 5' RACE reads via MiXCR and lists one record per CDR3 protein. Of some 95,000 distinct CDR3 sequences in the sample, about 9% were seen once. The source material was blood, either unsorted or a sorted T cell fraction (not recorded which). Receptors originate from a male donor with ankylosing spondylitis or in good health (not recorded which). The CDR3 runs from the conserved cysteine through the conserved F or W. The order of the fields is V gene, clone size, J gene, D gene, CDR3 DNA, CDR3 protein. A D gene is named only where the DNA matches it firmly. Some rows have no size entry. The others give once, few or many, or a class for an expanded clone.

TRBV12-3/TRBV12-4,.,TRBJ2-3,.,TGTGCCAGCAGTTTCTCCGATACGCGGTATTTT,CASSFSDTRYF
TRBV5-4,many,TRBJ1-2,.,TGTGCCAGCAGCTTGGATCCCGGTCAGGACTATGGCTACACCTTC,CASSLDPGQDYGYTF
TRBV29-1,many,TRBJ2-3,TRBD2,TGCAGCGTTGAATCAGCGGGGGGTTACACAGATACGCAGTATTTT,CSVESAGGYTDTQYF
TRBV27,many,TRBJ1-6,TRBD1,TGTGCCAGCAGTTTGGGGGACAGGGAGCGAGCACCCCTCCACTTT,CASSLGDRERAPLHF
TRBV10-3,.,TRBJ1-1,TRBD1,TGTGCCATCAGCTGGACAGGGACCGATGAAGCTTTCTTT,CAISWTGTDEAFF
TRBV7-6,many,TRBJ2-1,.,TGTGCCAGCAGCTTATGGGGAAGTGGCTCCTACAATGAGCAGTTCTTC,CASSLWGSGSYNEQFF
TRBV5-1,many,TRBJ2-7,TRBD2,TGCGCCAGCAGCTTAAGCGGCGGGGGAAACTACGAGCAGTACTTC,CASSLSGGGNYEQYF
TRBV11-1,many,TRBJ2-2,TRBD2,TGTGCCAGCAGCCCGGATCGTGGGGGGGGAAACACCGGGGAGCTGTTTTTT,CASSPDRGGGNTGELFF
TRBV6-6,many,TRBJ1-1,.,TGTGCCAGCAGTTACCTGACGGGCCCGGAAGCTTTCTTT,CASSYLTGPEAFF
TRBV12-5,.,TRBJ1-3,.,TGTGCCCCTGCTCCTGGAAACACCATATATTTT,CAPAPGNTIYF
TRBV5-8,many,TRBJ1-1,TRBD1,TGTGCCAGCACCCAAGACAGGGGGTCGACTGAAGCTTTCTTT,CASTQDRGSTEAFF
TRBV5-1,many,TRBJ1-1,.,TGCGCCAGCAGCCCGGGGTGGGTTCAGAACACTGAAGCTTTCTTT,CASSPGWVQNTEAFF
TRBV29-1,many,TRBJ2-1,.,TGCAGCGTGCTATCGGATCCTTACAATGAGCAGTTCTTC,CSVLSDPYNEQFF
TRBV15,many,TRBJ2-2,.,TGTGCCACCAGCAGAGATAGGAACACCGGGGAGCTGTTTTTT,CATSRDRNTGELFF
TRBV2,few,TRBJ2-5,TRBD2,TGTGCCATCAGTTTAAAACCACGACTAGCGGGGGTACAAGAGACCCAGTACTTC,CAISLKPRLAGVQETQYF
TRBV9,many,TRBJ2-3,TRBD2,TGTGCCAGCAGCGTAGACTATCACCCTAGCGGGGGGATGGCAGATACGCAGTATTTT,CASSVDYHPSGGMADTQYF
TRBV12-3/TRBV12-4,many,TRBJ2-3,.,TGTGCCAGCAGTTTGGGCACAGGGATCACAGATACGCAGTATTTT,CASSLGTGITDTQYF
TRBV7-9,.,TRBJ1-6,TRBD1,TGTGCCAGCAGCGGACAGGGTAATAATTCACCCCTCCACTTT,CASSGQGNNSPLHF
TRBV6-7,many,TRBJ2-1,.,TGTGCCAGCCTCATCCGGGTATCCTACAATGAGCAGTTCTTC,CASLIRVSYNEQFF
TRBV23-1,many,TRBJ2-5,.,TGCGCCAGCAGTCAATCAACCTTCGAAGAGACCCAGTACTTC,CASSQSTFEETQYF
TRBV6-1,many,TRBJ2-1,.,TGTGCCAGCAGTGCATCAGGGCCCCATGAGCAGTTCTTC,CASSASGPHEQFF
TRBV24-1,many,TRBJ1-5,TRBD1,TGTGCCACCAGTGAAGCCGGACAGGGCGGTCAGCCCCAGCATTTT,CATSEAGQGGQPQHF
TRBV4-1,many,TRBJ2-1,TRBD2,TGCGCCAGCAGCCAAGAAGGGGGGACTAGTTGGCAGTTCTTC,CASSQEGGTSWQFF
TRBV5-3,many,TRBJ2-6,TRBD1,TGTGCCAGCAGCGACGACAGGGTGCGAACTGGGGCCAACGTCCTGACTTTC,CASSDDRVRTGANVLTF
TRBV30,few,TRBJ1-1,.,TGTGCCTGGAGTGTCGGACAGCTGAACACTGAAGCTTTCTTT,CAWSVGQLNTEAFF
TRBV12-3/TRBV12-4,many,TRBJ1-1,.,TGTGCCAGCAGTCTTACGGGATCCCGTAGGGAAGCTTTCTTT,CASSLTGSRREAFF
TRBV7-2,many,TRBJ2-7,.,TGTGCCAGCAGCTCCCCCCGGCCAGGCCGAACCTACGAGCAGTACTTC,CASSSPRPGRTYEQYF
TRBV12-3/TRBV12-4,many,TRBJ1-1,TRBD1,TGTGCCAGCAGTTTAGAGTGGAGTCCGGGACAGTGGAACACTGAAGCTTTCTTT,CASSLEWSPGQWNTEAFF
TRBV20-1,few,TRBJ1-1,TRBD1,TGCAGTGCCAGGGGGGACAAGGGGGCGAACACTGAAGCTTTCTTT,CSARGDKGANTEAFF
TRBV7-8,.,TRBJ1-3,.,TGTGCCAGCAGCTTAAGGGGGTACCTCCCTGGAAACACCATATATTTT,CASSLRGYLPGNTIYF
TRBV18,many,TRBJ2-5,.,TGTGCCCTGTCGGACGGTTTTGGAGAGACCCAGTACTTC,CALSDGFGETQYF
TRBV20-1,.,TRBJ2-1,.,TGCAGTGCTCTCCGGCACTACAACAATGAGCAGTTCTTC,CSALRHYNNEQFF
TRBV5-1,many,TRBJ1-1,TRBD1,TGCGCCAGCAGCTTGGCACAAGGACAGGGAATGAGAGCTTTCTTT,CASSLAQGQGMRAFF
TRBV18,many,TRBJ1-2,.,TGTGCCAGCTCAGGCCAAGGAGCGATTGCCTATGGCTACACCTTC,CASSGQGAIAYGYTF
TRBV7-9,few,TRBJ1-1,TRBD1,TGTGCCAGCAGCCGGGACAGTCAGAACACTGAAGCTTTCTTT,CASSRDSQNTEAFF
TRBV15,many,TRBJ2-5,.,TGTGCCACCAGCAGAGATAGGGCCAGGGGTGAGACCCAGTACTTC,CATSRDRARGETQYF
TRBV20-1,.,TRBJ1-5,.,TGCAGTGCCACCACAGATGGCTCTAGCAATCAGCCCCAGCATTTT,CSATTDGSSNQPQHF
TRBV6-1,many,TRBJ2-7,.,TGTGCCAGCAGGAGAAACAGGGAGCCCTACGAGCAGTACTTC,CASRRNREPYEQYF
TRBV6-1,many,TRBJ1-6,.,TGTGCCAGCAGTCGCGACAGCCCCTATAATTCACCCCTCCACTTT,CASSRDSPYNSPLHF
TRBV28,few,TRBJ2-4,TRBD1,TGTGCCAGCAGTTTATGGGGGGACGGGACAGATCAGTACTTC,CASSLWGDGTDQYF
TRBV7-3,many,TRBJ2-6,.,TGTGCCAGCAGCTTAGGGGGGCCCTCTGGGGCCAACGTCCTGACTTTC,CASSLGGPSGANVLTF
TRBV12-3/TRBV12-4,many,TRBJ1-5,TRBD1,TGTGCCAGCAGTTTAAGTTCGGGGACAGCCCTCAAGCCCCAGCATTTT,CASSLSSGTALKPQHF
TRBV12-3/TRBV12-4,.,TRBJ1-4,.,TGTGCCAGCAGTTTAGGGGCCTCGACAGGAAAACTGTTTTTT,CASSLGASTGKLFF
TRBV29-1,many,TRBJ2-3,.,TGCAGCGTTGAAGGGGGTTCACTAGGCACAGATACGCAGTATTTT,CSVEGGSLGTDTQYF
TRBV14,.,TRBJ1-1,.,TGTGCCAGCAGCCAAGCGCGGCAGCCGAACACTGAAGCTTTCTTT,CASSQARQPNTEAFF
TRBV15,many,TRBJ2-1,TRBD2,TGTGCCACCAGCGGGGGGGACTGGACTTACAATGAGCAGTTCTTC,CATSGGDWTYNEQFF
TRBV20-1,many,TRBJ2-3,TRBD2,TGCAGTGCTGAGCGGGGGGTCAGCACAGATACGCAGTATTTT,CSAERGVSTDTQYF
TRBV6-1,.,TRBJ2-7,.,TGTGCCAGCGGGCCTCGCTACGAGCAGTACTTC,CASGPRYEQYF
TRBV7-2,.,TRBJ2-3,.,TGTGCCAGCAGCTTAATGACGACAGATACGCAGTATTTT,CASSLMTTDTQYF
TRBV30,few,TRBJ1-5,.,TGTGCCTGGCAGGGGACGGGCGGGAATCAGCCCCAGCATTTT,CAWQGTGGNQPQHF
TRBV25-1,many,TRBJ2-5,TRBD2,TGTGCCAGCACGGGACTAGCATTTCGGGAGACCCAGTACTTC,CASTGLAFRETQYF